The rows below give T cell receptor beta chains drawn from one sample of a study of shared clonotypes between healthy human individuals. Here immunoSEQ multiplex PCR was the method, and the copy in TCRdb shows in-frame clones only, minus some. The top ten hold roughly 0.36% of the sample, which has 2 million to 3 million clones, 93% seen once. What was sequenced was naive CD4+ T cells from PBMCs. The receptors shown here come from a man aged 18 to 29 in good health. Some clones in this sample may be carry-over from other donors' samples. The CDR3 runs from the conserved cysteine through the conserved F or W. A D gene is named only where the DNA matches it firmly. Clone size is shown for a subset of rows, as once, few, many or a class of expanded clone.

.,TRBV11-2,TRBJ2-3,.,CASSHRDGVRRTDTQYF,TGTGCCAGCAGCCATCGGGACGGGGTACGACGCACAGATACGCAGTATTTT
.,TRBV6-5,TRBJ2-2,TRBD2,CASSWGGRAGELFF,TGTGCCAGCAGTTGGGGGGGTAGGGCCGGGGAGCTGTTTTTT
once,TRBV5-1,TRBJ2-7,.,CASSLTYEGYEQYF,TGCGCCAGCAGCTTGACATACGAGGGGTACGAGCAGTACTTC
.,TRBV7-9,TRBJ2-1,TRBD2,CASIMAGGHEQFF,TGTGCCAGCATCATGGCGGGGGGGCATGAGCAGTTCTTC
.,TRBV29-1,TRBJ2-3,.,CSVDTGDTQYF,TGCAGCGTTGATACCGGGGATACGCAGTATTTT
once,TRBV9,TRBJ1-3,.,CASSVAYGSGNTIYF,TGTGCCAGCAGCGTAGCTTACGGTTCTGGAAACACCATATATTTT
.,TRBV21-1,TRBJ1-2,.,CASSKRPQDSYGYTF,TGTGCCAGCAGCAAAAGACCCCAGGACAGCTATGGCTACACCTTC
.,TRBV7-9,TRBJ2-1,.,CASSLDSEQFF,TGTGCCAGCAGCCTGGACAGTGAGCAGTTCTTC
.,TRBV27,TRBJ2-1,.,CASSLLSRAYNEQFF,TGTGCCAGCAGCCTGTTATCACGCGCCTACAATGAGCAGTTCTTC
.,TRBV4-1,TRBJ1-4,.,CASSQVRGATNEKLFF,TGCGCCAGCAGCCAAGTACGGGGAGCAACTAATGAAAAACTGTTTTTT
.,TRBV30,TRBJ1-5,.,CAWSARPAYPQHF,TGTGCCTGGAGTGCCCGCCCAGCCTACCCCCAGCATTTT
.,TRBV4-2,TRBJ1-4,TRBD1,CASSLLPGQGGEKLFF,TGTGCCAGCAGCCTTTTGCCGGGACAGGGGGGGGAAAAACTGTTTTTT
.,TRBV11-2,TRBJ2-2,.,CASSLDLSDWRATGELFF,TGTGCCAGCAGCTTAGATCTAAGTGATTGGCGGGCCACCGGGGAGCTGTTTTTT
few,TRBV18,TRBJ2-3,.,CASSPPSADTQYF,TGTGCCAGCTCACCACCGAGCGCAGATACGCAGTATTTT
.,TRBV15,TRBJ2-2,.,CATSRGMDTGELFF,TGTGCCACCAGTCGTGGGATGGACACCGGGGAGCTGTTTTTT
.,TRBV30,TRBJ2-2,.,CAWSVRNTGELFF,TGTGCCTGGAGTGTCCGGAACACCGGGGAGCTGTTTTTT